The T cell receptor beta chain described here comes from a study of T cell repertoires in aging, cancer and after chemotherapy. Amplification of TCR beta used genomic DNA extracted from peripheral blood. Rearranged V-D-J TRB sequences were amplified with a mixed TRB-A/B primer pool. TCRdb re-derived calls from the multiplex PCR reads in MiXCR, one entry per CDR3 protein. The table shows 10,000 to 15,000 distinct CDR3 sequences, with 35% occurring only once. The CDR3 has 14 residues. Per the germline V gene, CDR1 is KGHSH and CDR2 is LQKENI. J was trimmed by 8 bases and V by 4 bases; bases with no gene match: 5.

The chain links TRBV18 to TRBJ1-6, with 7 bases that match TRBD1. Input material: blood. The clonotype was recovered from a human donor in good health. The donor label of this sample is uncertain. The CDR3 DNA reads as TGTGCCAGCTCACTGACAGGGCGGCATTCACCCCTCCACTTT. This codes for CASSLTGRHSPLHF.